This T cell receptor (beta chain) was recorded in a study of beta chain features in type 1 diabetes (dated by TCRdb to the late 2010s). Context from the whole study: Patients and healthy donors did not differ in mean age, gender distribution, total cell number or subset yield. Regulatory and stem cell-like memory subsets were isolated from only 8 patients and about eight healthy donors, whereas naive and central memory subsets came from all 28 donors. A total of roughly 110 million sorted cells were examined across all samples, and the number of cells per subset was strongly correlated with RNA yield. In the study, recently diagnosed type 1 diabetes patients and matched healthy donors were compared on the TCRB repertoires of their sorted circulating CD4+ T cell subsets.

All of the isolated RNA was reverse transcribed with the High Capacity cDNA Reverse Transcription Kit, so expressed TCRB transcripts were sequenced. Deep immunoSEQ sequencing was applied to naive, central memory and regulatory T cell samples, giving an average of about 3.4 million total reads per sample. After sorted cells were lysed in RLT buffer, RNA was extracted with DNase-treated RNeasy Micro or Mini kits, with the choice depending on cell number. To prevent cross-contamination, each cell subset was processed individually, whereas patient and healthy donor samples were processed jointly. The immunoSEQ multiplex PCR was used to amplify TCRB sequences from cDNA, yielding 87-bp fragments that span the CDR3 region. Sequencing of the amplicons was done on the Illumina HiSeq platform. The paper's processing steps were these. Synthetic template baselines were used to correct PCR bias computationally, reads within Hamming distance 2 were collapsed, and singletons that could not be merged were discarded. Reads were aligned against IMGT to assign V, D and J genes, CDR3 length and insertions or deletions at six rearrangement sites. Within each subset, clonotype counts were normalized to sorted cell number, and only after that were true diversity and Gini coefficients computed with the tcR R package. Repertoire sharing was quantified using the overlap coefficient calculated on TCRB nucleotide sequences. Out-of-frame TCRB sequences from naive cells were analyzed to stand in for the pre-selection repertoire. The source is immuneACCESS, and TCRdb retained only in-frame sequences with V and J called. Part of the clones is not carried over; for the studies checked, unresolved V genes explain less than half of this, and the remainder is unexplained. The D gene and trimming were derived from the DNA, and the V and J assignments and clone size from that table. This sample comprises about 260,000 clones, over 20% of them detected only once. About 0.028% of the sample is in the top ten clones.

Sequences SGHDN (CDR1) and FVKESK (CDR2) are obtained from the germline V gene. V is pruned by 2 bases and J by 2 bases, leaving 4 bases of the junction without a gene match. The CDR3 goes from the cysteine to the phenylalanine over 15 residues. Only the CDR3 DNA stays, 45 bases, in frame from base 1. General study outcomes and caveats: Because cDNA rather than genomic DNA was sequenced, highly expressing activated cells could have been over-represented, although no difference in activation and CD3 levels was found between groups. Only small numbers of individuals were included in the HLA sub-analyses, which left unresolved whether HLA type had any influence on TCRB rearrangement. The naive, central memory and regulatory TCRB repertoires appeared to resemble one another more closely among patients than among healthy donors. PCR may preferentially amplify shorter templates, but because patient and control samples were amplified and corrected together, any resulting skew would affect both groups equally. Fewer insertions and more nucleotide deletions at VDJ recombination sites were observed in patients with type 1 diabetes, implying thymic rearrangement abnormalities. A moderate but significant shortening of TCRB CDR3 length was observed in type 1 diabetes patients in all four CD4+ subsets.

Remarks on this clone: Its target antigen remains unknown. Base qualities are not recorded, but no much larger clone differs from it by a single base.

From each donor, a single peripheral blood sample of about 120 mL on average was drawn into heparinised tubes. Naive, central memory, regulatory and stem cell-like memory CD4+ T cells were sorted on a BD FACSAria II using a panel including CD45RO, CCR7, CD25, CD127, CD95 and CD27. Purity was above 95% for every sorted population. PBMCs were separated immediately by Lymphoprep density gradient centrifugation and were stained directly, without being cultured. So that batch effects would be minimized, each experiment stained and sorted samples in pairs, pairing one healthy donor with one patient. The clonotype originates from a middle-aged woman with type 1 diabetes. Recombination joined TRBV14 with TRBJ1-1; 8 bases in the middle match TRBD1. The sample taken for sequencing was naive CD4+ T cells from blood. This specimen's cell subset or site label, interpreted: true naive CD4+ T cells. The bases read TGTGCCAGCAGCCAATTTCAGGGGGCCAACACTGAAGCTTTCTTT. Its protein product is CASSQFQGANTEAFF.